The following is a T cell receptor beta chain sequence with its context. The antigen is unknown. This entry belongs to a study of blood T cells in healthy people across ages. Study-level findings and limits: The study found more naive CD4+ cells and higher diversity in long-lived than aged donors.

Using a J-beta primer mix together with a sample-barcoded 5' primer, a second PCR was run for roughly 6 to 11 cycles. One entry per CDR3 protein, called by TCRdb with MiXCR from the 5' RACE reads. The sample has over a million distinct CDR3 sequences, less than 25% seen once; the top ten hold about 0.72%. Each sample had at least 7 million PBMCs isolated. CDR1 is SNHLY, CDR2 FYNNEI, per germline. Trimming stripped 4 bases from V and 2 bases from J, with 17 bases between. This CDR3 is built from 16 residues. This same sample was also part of a study on T cells of mothers and their children. That paper notes: For unrelated pairs as for related ones, thymic selection shapes TCR recombination output similarly.

The sequence was collected from a girl aged 2 to 10 in good health. The specimen sequenced was blood. The V gene is TRBV2, the J gene TRBJ1-2, with D possibly TRBD1 on 5 matching bases. CDR3 protein: CASSAAGSTHNYGYTF. CDR3 coding DNA: TGTGCCAGCAGTGCGGCAGGGTCCACCCACAACTATGGCTACACCTTC.